This T cell receptor beta chain was obtained from a study of blood T cell repertoires in COVID-19. This clone was picked up one time. Assay used: immunoSEQ multiplex PCR; TCRdb lists only in-frame clones, some missing. The sample yields some 390,000 clones, 75% to 90% seen once. Across 24 US areas, participants ranged in age from about 18 to 90 years. This CDR3 has 17 amino acids. Germline values: CDR1 MNHEY, CDR2 SMNVEV (reference sequence). The junction had 10 bases not matched to a gene; V was cut back by 4 bases and J by 1 base. Sequencing was carried out using PBMCs or T cells enriched from blood (not recorded which). This chain uses TRBV27 with TRBJ2-1; 7 nucleotides agree with TRBD1. The TCR originated in a man aged 25 to 40 who had recovered from COVID-19. This chain's CDR3 is CASSSRQGTTSYNEQFF. The CDR3 DNA reads TGTGCCAGCAGTTCCCGACAGGGCACCACTTCCTACAATGAGCAGTTCTTC.